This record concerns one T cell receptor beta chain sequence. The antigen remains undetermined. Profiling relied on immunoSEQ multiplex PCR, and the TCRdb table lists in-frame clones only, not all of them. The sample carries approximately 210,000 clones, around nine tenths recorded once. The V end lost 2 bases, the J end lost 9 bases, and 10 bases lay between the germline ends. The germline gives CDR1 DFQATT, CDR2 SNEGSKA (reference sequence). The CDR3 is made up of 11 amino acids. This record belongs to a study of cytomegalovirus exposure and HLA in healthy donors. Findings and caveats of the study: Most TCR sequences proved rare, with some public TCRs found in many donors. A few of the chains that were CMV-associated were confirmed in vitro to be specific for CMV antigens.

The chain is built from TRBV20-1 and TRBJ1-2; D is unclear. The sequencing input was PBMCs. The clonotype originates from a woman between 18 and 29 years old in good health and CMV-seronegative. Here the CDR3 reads CSARSPGSYTF. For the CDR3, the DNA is TGCAGTGCTAGATCCCCCGGGAGCTACACCTTC.